The TCR beta chain described here comes from a study of long-term antiretroviral therapy in people with HIV. Survey level was the resolution at which the v3.0 immunoSEQ assay ran. TCRdb's copy holds only in-frame clones and misses some; the assay was immunoSEQ multiplex PCR. The table shows roughly 16,000 clones, with about 94% occurring only once. General study points: It was observed that HIV repertoires exhibited narrower CDR3 length ranges than controls. Unavailable data included ART adherence, viral resistance and therapy changes (switches in treatment).

As to this clone: Its antigen is as yet unknown.

Looked up from germline, CDR1 is MNHEY and CDR2 is SVGAGI. The CDR3 is 13 residues long. V lost 6 bases and J lost 4, with 9 bases in between. The starting material was unsorted PBMCs, obtained roughly 6.2 years after starting antiretroviral therapy. The TCR sequence derives from a woman between 45 and 65 years old with HIV. The rearrangement joins TRBV6-5 to TRBJ2-2; D is undetermined. The CDR3 bases are TGTGCCAGCAGAGTATCCGGCACCGGGGAGCTGTTTTTT. Its translation: CASRVSGTGELFF.